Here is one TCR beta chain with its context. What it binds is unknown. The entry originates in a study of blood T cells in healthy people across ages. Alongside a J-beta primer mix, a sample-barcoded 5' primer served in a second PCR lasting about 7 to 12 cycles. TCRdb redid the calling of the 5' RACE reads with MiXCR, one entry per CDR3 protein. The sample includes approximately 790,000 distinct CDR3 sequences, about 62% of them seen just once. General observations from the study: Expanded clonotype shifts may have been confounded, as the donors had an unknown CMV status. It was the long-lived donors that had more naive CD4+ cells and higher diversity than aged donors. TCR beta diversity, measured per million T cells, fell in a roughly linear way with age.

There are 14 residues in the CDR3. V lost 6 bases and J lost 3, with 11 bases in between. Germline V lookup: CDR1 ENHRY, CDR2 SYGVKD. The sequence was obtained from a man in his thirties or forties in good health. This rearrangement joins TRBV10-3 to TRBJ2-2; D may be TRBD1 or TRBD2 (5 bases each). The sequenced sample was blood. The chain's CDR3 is CAISAGRDTGELFF. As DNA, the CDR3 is TGTGCCATCAGCGCGGGCAGGGACACCGGGGAGCTGTTTTTT.